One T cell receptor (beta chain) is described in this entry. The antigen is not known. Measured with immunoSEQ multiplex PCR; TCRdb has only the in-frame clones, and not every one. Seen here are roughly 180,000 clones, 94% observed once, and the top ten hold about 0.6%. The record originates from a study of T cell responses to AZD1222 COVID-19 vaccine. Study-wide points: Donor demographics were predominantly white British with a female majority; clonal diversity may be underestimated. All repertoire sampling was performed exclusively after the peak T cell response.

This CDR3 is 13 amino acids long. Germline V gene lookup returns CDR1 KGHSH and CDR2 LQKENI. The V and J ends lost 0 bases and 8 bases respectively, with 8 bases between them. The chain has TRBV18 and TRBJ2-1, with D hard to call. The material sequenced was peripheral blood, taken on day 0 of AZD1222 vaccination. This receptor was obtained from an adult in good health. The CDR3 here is CASSPPSFDEQFF. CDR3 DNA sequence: TGTGCCAGCTCACCACCGAGCTTCGATGAGCAGTTCTTC. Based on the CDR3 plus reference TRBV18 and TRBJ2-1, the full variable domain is NAGVMQNPRHLVRRRGQEARLRCSPMKGHSHVYWYRQLPEEGLKFMVYLQKENIIDESGMPKERFSAEFPKEGPSILRIQQVVRGDSAAYFCASSPPSFDEQFFGPGTRLTVL.